This TCR beta chain was profiled in a study of T cell repertoires in aging, cancer and after chemotherapy. Study observations and caveats: Across the chemotherapy interval, each cancer cohort showed higher median generation probability, suggesting thymic rebound. Compared with age-matched healthy donors, untreated hematological or solid cancer patients showed higher blood TCR clonality.

This CDR3 is built from 15 residues. CDR1 and CDR2 (germline): LNHDA, SQIVND (reference sequence). To note about this clonotype: Its antigen is unidentified. Mismatch with germline at one junction end may stem from a read error.

Amplification of TCR beta used genomic DNA extracted from peripheral blood. Rearranged V-D-J TRB sequences were amplified with a mixed TRB-A/B primer pool. TCRdb analysed the multiplex PCR reads with MiXCR anew, one entry per CDR3 protein. Of roughly 650 distinct CDR3 sequences listed, under 30% are singletons. Specimen: blood. The rearrangement links TRBV19 to TRBJ2-1, with 13 bases aligning to TRBD2. This clonotype was sampled from a human donor with a solid tumor. The CDR3 protein is CASSILRTSGSEQLF. The CDR3, as DNA: TGTGCCAGTAGTATTCTGCGGACTAGCGGGAGTGAGCAGCTCTTC. Variable domain in full (rest from reference TRBV19 and TRBJ2-1): DGGITQSPKYLFRKEGQNVTLSCEQNLNHDAMYWYRQDPGQGLRLIYYSQIVNDFQKGDIAEGYSVSREKKESFPLTVTSAQKNPTAFYLCASSILRTSGSEQLFGPGTRLTVL.